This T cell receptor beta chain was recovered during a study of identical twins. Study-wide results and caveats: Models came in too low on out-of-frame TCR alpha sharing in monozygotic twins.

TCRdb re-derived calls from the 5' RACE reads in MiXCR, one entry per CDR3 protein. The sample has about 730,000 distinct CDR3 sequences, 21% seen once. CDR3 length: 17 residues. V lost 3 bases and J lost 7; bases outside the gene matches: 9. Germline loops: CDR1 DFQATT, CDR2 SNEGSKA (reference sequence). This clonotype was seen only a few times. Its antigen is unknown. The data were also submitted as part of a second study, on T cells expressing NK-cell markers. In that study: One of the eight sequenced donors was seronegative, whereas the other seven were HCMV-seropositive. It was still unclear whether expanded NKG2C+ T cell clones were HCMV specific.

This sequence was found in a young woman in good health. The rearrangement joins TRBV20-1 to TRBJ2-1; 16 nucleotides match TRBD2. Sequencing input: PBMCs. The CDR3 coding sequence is TGCAGTGCTAGTATCGGGACTAGCGGGAGGGGTCTGAATGAGCAGTTCTTC. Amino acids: CSASIGTSGRGLNEQFF.